This T cell receptor (beta chain) is drawn from a study of CD8 T cells in Susac syndrome. This clonotype was picked up one time. CDR1 DFQATT and CDR2 SNEGSKA come from the germline V gene (reference sequence). With 3 bases removed from V and 0 bases from J, the gap between germline ends came to 15 bases. The CDR3 is 15 residues long. CD8+ and CD4+ T cells from blood underwent TCR beta sequencing. The patients who served as multiple sclerosis controls were treatment-naive and had stable or active relapsing-remitting disease that fulfilled the revised McDonald criteria. Negative isolation yielded CD4+ and CD8+ T cells, and FACS enriched TEMRA cells. An amount of RNA that ranged from 0.5 to 1 ug was reverse transcribed with random hexamers. The authors amplified TCR beta CDR3 across 54 Vbeta and 13 Jbeta using immunoSEQ multiplex PCR. TCRdb called the immunoSEQ multiplex PCR reads again in MiXCR, with one record for every CDR3 protein. This table holds under 150,000 distinct CDR3 sequences, roughly 76% found once.

This clonotype was sampled from a human donor with multiple sclerosis. The sequenced sample was CD8+ T cells from PBMCs. The chain uses TRBV20-1 and TRBJ2-7, with D maybe TRBD1 (6 bases). The CDR3 DNA is TGCAGTGCTAGGTTCAGGGGCCTTAGCTCCTACGAGCAGTACTTC. Protein product: CSARFRGLSSYEQYF.